The clone carrying this T cell receptor (beta chain) was detected only a few times. Its antigen is not known. This record belongs to a study of cytomegalovirus exposure and HLA in healthy donors. Study-level points and caveats: The dataset shows that most TCR sequences were rare, while some public TCRs occurred in many donors.

13 Jbeta primers and 60 Vbeta primers were used for the PCR. Method: immunoSEQ multiplex PCR; TCRdb's copy keeps in-frame clones and lacks some. There are roughly 100,000 clones in the sample; more than 65% occur only once, and under 13% lies in the top ten. The V and J ends lost 8 bases and 2 bases, in that order; junction bases with no gene match: 6. CDR1 is ENHRY, CDR2 SYGVKD, per germline. The CDR3 extends over 13 amino acids. The genes are TRBV10-3 and TRBJ2-7; 7 nucleotides match TRBD2. This receptor was obtained from a human donor in good health. The sequencing input was PBMCs. The CDR3 region is CAIGRDSAYEQYF. The CDR3 coding sequence is TGTGCCATCGGGAGGGATAGCGCCTACGAGCAGTACTTC.